These 9 T cell receptor beta chains came from one sample sequenced in a study of T cells in Graves' hyperthyroidism and ophthalmopathy (dated by TCRdb to about 2019). The library relied on multiplex PCR. Sequencing took place on an Illumina HiSeq 2000. TCR beta CDR3 regions were amplified from RNA transcripts. The first round of RT-PCR for the TCR CDR3 was performed with the HTBI primer set and the Qiagen OneStep RT-PCR kit. Using fastp trimming at Q25 and MiXCR clonotype assembly, TCRdb reanalyzed the public sequencing data and kept in-frame beta chains. Entries are consolidated by CDR3 protein sequence, retaining the most common genes and DNA. The sample has some 350,000 distinct CDR3 sequences on record, roughly an eighth of them singletons. 34% of the sample comes from the top ten. The sample consisted of blood. Receptors originate from a middle-aged woman with Graves' ophthalmopathy.

This chain joins TRBV7-9 and TRBJ2-1, with 7 bases matching TRBD1. The CDR3 runs 13 residues. V dropped 5 bases and J dropped 8; count of bases not matched to a gene: 6. Germline CDR1 is SEHNR and CDR2 is FQNEAQ (reference sequence). This CDR3 reads CASSARQGYEQFF. The CDR3 region has the DNA TGTGCCAGCAGCGCGCGACAGGGCTATGAGCAGTTCTTC.

This clonotype showed up just a few times. V gene TRBV2 combines with J gene TRBJ2-6; D not certain. Trimming left V 6 bases short and J 2 bases short, with 8 bases between. CDR3 length: 14 residues. Germline CDR1 SNHLY, CDR2 FYNNEI. Here the CDR3 reads CASRKPTGANVLTF. The CDR3 DNA reads TGTGCCAGCAGAAAACCCACTGGGGCCAACGTCCTGACTTTC.

This clonotype was counted at least ten times. The chain recombines TRBV5-5 with TRBJ2-3; D remains ambiguous. Germline V lookup: CDR1 SGHKS, CDR2 YYEKEE (reference sequence). The CDR3 totals 14 residues. With 0 bases removed from V and 2 bases from J, the gap between germline ends came to 7 bases. The CDR3 DNA follows: TGTGCCAGCAGCTTGGGTCCCTACACAGATACGCAGTATTTT. Protein product: CASSLGPYTDTQYF.

This clonotype has ten or more counts. This chain links TRBV2 with TRBJ2-1; 11 bases are shared with TRBD2. V lost 8 bases to trimming and J lost 2 bases; unmatched junction nucleotides: 2. The CDR3 loop spans 14 amino acids. The germline gives CDR1 SNHLY, CDR2 FYNNEI. The CDR3 DNA reads TGTGCCAGCGGTAGCGGGGGGGCCTACAATGAGCAGTTCTTC. It specifies CASGSGGAYNEQFF. The complete variable domain, with remaining parts taken from reference TRBV2 and TRBJ2-1, reads EPEVTQTPSHQVTQMGQEVILRCVPISNHLYFYWYRQILGQKVEFLVSFYNNEISEKSEIFDDQFSVERPDGSNFTLKIRSTKLEDSAMYFCASGSGGAYNEQFFGPGTRLTVL.

Ten or more counts support this clonotype. V is TRBV2 and J is TRBJ1-1, with D possibly matching TRBD1 (5 bases). Germline assignment: CDR1 SNHLY and CDR2 FYNNEI. V was trimmed by 6 bases and J by 5 bases, leaving 10 bases between them. This CDR3 has 12 residues. The CDR3 protein is CASRPRETEAFF. The CDR3 DNA follows: TGTGCCAGCAGGCCCAGGGAGACTGAAGCTTTCTTT.

This clonotype has ten or more counts. The rearrangement joins TRBV19 to TRBJ2-2, with 8 bases matching TRBD1. CDR3 length: 15 residues. V was clipped by 6 bases and J by 4 bases; unmatched bases: 7. Germline CDR1 LNHDA, CDR2 SQIVND (reference sequence). The CDR3 DNA reads TGTGCCAGTAGGGGGGCAGGGGGCGTCACCGGGGAGCTGTTTTTT. Protein sequence: CASRGAGGVTGELFF.

The gene calls are TRBV30 and TRBJ2-3; 7 nucleotides agree with TRBD2. The CDR3 extends over 16 amino acids. The trim removed 0 bases at V and 2 bases at J, leaving 8 bases unmatched. CDR1 is GTSNPN and CDR2 is SVGIG in the germline V gene (reference sequence). Here the CDR3 DNA reads TGTGCCTGGAGTGTCTCGTTTAGCGGGTACACAGATACGCAGTATTTT. Amino acid sequence: CAWSVSFSGYTDTQYF.

This clonotype was detected a few times. The chain couples TRBV7-2 to TRBJ2-4; perhaps TRBD1 as D (6 bases). V lost 6 bases and J 4 bases, leaving 19 bases between the germline ends. CDR3 length: 16 residues. Germline V gene data show CDR1 as SGHTA and CDR2 as FQGNSA. The CDR3 sequence is CASSSPKGVGKNIQYF. DNA of the CDR3: TGTGCCAGCAGTTCACCGAAGGGGGTAGGGAAAAACATTCAGTACTTC.

This clonotype occurred many times. The gene calls are TRBV24-1 and TRBJ2-1; D is perhaps TRBD1 or TRBD2 (5 bases each). This CDR3 comprises 17 residues. Germline CDR1 and CDR2: KGHDR and SFDVKD. V lost 1 base to trimming and J lost 9 bases, with 21 bases between them. The CDR3 here is CATSDFREGTDHAEQFF. The CDR3 region has the DNA TGTGCCACCAGTGATTTCCGCGAGGGGACGGATCATGCTGAGCAGTTCTTC.